Presented here are 13 T cell receptor beta chains from one specimen sequenced in a study of cytomegalovirus exposure and HLA in healthy donors. Use of 60 Vbeta and 13 Jbeta primers characterized the PCR. TCRdb's copy holds only in-frame clones and misses some; the assay was immunoSEQ multiplex PCR. The sample consists of under 150,000 clones, approximately 9% of them appearing once. The sequenced sample consisted of PBMCs. All receptors derive from a male donor in good health and CMV-seronegative.

The rearrangement uses TRBV15 and TRBJ2-7, with 10 positions matching TRBD1. V shed 0 bases, J shed 7 bases, and the junction held 6 bases outside the gene matches. Germline lookup yields CDR1 LNHNV and CDR2 YYDKDF (reference sequence). There are 15 residues in the CDR3. This CDR3 reads CATSRDQTGGWEQYF. The CDR3 DNA reads TGTGCCACCAGCAGAGATCAGACAGGGGGCTGGGAGCAGTACTTC.

This clone was observed a few times. The V call is TRBV7-2, the J call TRBJ1-5, with D possibly matching TRBD1 (6 bases). Trimming cost V 5 bases and J 7 bases, with 12 bases left between them. This CDR3 is built from 13 residues. Germline lookup yields CDR1 SGHTA and CDR2 FQGNSA. CDR3 residues: CASSPRRGQPQHF. CDR3 DNA sequence: TGTGCCAGCAGCCCCCGCAGGGGCCAGCCCCAGCATTTT.

The CDR3 loop is CASSESWTVEAFF. DNA for the CDR3: TGTGCCAGCAGTGAAAGCTGGACAGTCGAAGCTTTCTTT. This chain joins TRBV6-1 and TRBJ1-1; weak D call: TRBD1 (6 bases). The germline V gene encodes CDR1 MNHNS and CDR2 SASEGT. Trimming took off 2 bases at V and 8 bases at J, with 12 bases between the two ends. The CDR3 has 13 residues.

The chain couples TRBV19 to TRBJ2-1; TRBD1 agrees at 8 bases. The ends lost 3 bases at V and 7 bases at J; junction bases unmatched: 11. Germline CDR1 is LNHDA and CDR2 is SQIVND (reference sequence). The CDR3 consists of 16 residues. The CDR3 spells CASSIQGQASQNEQFF. DNA for the CDR3: TGTGCCAGTAGTATTCAGGGACAGGCGAGCCAAAATGAGCAGTTCTTC. Looking up the rest from reference TRBV19 and TRBJ2-1 gives the full variable domain: DGGITQSPKYLFRKEGQNVTLSCEQNLNHDAMYWYRQDPGQGLRLIYYSQIVNDFQKGDIAEGYSVSREKKESFPLTVTSAQKNPTAFYLCASSIQGQASQNEQFFGPGTRLTVL.

This clone was seen a few times. The chain is built from TRBV5-8 and TRBJ2-5; 10 positions match TRBD1. This CDR3 spans 14 amino acids. The V gene end was trimmed by 4 bases and the J gene end by 4 bases; junction bases not matched to a gene: 4. The germline gives CDR1 SGHTS, CDR2 YDEGEE. The CDR3 reads CASSGGQGGETQYF. Here the CDR3 DNA reads TGTGCCAGCAGCGGCGGACAGGGGGGAGAGACCCAGTACTTC.

This chain links TRBV4-2 with TRBJ2-2; the match to TRBD1 covers 9 bases. Germline-derived CDR1 and CDR2 are LGHNA and YNFKEQ. V was clipped by 3 bases and J by 3 bases; unmatched bases: 5. CDR3 length: 16 amino acids. The CDR3 is CASSQTTGGDTGELFF. The CDR3 region has the DNA TGTGCCAGCAGCCAGACGACAGGGGGAGACACCGGGGAGCTGTTTTTT.

The rearrangement joins TRBV4-3 to TRBJ2-7, with TRBD2 matching 9 bases. Germline assignment: CDR1 LGHNA and CDR2 YSLEER. The ends lost 5 bases at V and 3 bases at J; junction bases unmatched: 8. The CDR3 totals 15 residues. CDR3 DNA sequence: TGCGCCAGCAGCTCCCGGACTAGCGAGAGCTACGAGCAGTACTTC. Translated, it gives CASSSRTSESYEQYF.

There are a few counts of this clone. The rearrangement joins TRBV5-1 to TRBJ2-3, with TRBD2 identical over 13 bases. CDR1 is SGHRS and CDR2 is YFSETQ in the germline V gene. This CDR3 is built from 16 residues. The V gene end was trimmed by 3 bases and the J gene end by 5 bases; junction bases not matched to a gene: 6. CDR3 loop: CASSSGLAGAIDTQYF. The CDR3 DNA follows: TGCGCCAGCAGCTCTGGACTAGCGGGAGCGATAGATACGCAGTATTTT.

This clone was found a few times. The chain recombines TRBV4-3 with TRBJ2-7, with 8 bases that match TRBD1. This CDR3 is 15 amino acids long. Germline V gene data show CDR1 as LGHNA and CDR2 as YSLEER. Unmatched junction bases numbered 18, after V lost 5 bases and J lost 12 bases. The CDR3 loop is CASSFSQEGRGRRYF. CDR3 in DNA: TGCGCCAGCAGCTTTTCGCAAGAGGGCAGGGGGCGGCGGTACTTC.

This clone turned up a few times. The V and J genes are TRBV7-2 and TRBJ1-1; no definite D call. V dropped 8 bases and J dropped 4 bases, with 5 bases sitting between them. The germline V gene encodes CDR1 SGHTA and CDR2 FQGNSA. The CDR3 is made up of 10 amino acids. The CDR3 bases are TGTGCCAGCGGCACCACTGAAGCTTTCTTT. Residues: CASGTTEAFF.

There are a few counts of this clone. The chain employs TRBV7-2 and TRBJ2-5, with D hard to call. The CDR3 has 13 residues. From germline, CDR1 is SGHTA and CDR2 FQGNSA. V dropped 4 bases and J dropped 4 bases, with 10 bases sitting between them. The CDR3: CASSYSGGETQYF. Here the CDR3 DNA reads TGTGCCAGCAGCTACTCAGGTGGAGAGACCCAGTACTTC. The entire variable domain, with the rest obtained from reference TRBV7-2 and TRBJ2-5, is as follows: GAGVSQSPSNKVTEKGKDVELRCDPISGHTALYWYRQSLGQGLEFLIYFQGNSAPDKSGLPSDRFSAERTGGSVSTLTIQRTQQEDSAVYLCASSYSGGETQYFGPGTRLLVL.

The genes are TRBV29-1 and TRBJ1-1; 9 nucleotides agree with TRBD1. The trim removed 7 bases at V and 7 bases at J, leaving 10 bases unmatched. Germline CDR1 SQVTM, CDR2 ANQGSEA. The CDR3 covers 13 residues. This CDR3 is CSAGTGKGGEAFF. CDR3 in DNA: TGCAGCGCCGGGACAGGGAAGGGTGGTGAAGCTTTCTTT.

The V gene is TRBV6-6, the J gene TRBJ1-2; 7 bases are a match to TRBD1. This CDR3 contains 16 residues. Germline loops: CDR1 MNHNY, CDR2 SVGAGI (reference sequence). With 5 bases clipped from V and 3 bases from J, the junction kept 12 bases outside the gene matches. The CDR3 sequence: CASSLLRQGNYYGYTF. CDR3 nucleotide sequence: TGTGCCAGCAGTCTACTGAGACAGGGTAATTACTATGGCTACACCTTC.